Below are 30 T cell receptor beta chains sequenced from a single sample in a study of TIL therapy for anti-PD-1-resistant metastatic lung cancer. The libraries were made with immunoSEQ v3. Method: immunoSEQ multiplex PCR; TCRdb's copy keeps in-frame clones and lacks some. The sample has about 50,000 clones, 80% to 90% seen once. Time point indicated: pre-treatment sample, taken before nivolumab and TIL therapy. The sample was blood, taken at baseline. The origin of the receptors is a person between 25 and 80 years old with non-small cell lung cancer.

The chain carries TRBV28 and TRBJ1-1; 7 bases fit TRBD1. Germline trimming cut 6 bases from V and 4 bases from J; bases unmatched to any gene: 2. CDR1 is MDHEN, CDR2 SYDVKM, per germline. The CDR3 sequence is 12 residues long. The CDR3 reads CASRPGGTEAFF. CDR3 coding DNA: TGTGCCAGCAGACCAGGGGGCACTGAAGCTTTCTTT.

This rearrangement joins TRBV27 to TRBJ1-1; TRBD1 agrees at 7 bases. The CDR3 spans 15 residues. The germline CDR1 and CDR2 sequences are MNHEY and SMNVEV (reference sequence). V shed 4 bases, J shed 0 bases, and the junction held 5 bases outside the gene matches. The CDR3 bases are TGTGCCAGCAGTTGGGACAGATTTATGAACACTGAAGCTTTCTTT. Its translation is CASSWDRFMNTEAFF.

This clone came up once. The chain recombines TRBV6-5 with TRBJ2-1; weak D call: TRBD1 (5 bases). V dropped 5 bases and J dropped 4 bases, with 9 bases sitting between them. The CDR3 runs 13 residues. Germline CDR1 and CDR2: MNHEY and SVGAGI. The CDR3 DNA reads as TGTGCCAGCAGTCGTGACAGTTACAATGAGCAGTTCTTC. It yields the protein CASSRDSYNEQFF.

The V and J genes are TRBV2 and TRBJ1-5; 8 nucleotides match TRBD1. The CDR3 sequence is 13 residues long. With 3 bases clipped from V and 7 bases from J, the junction kept 2 bases outside the gene matches. The germline V gene encodes CDR1 SNHLY and CDR2 FYNNEI. Here the CDR3 DNA reads TGTGCCAGCAGTGAGGGACAGGCGCAGCCCCAGCATTTT. It is translated as CASSEGQAQPQHF.

V is TRBV30 and J is TRBJ2-2; D gene unclear. The CDR3 covers 12 residues. Germline assignment: CDR1 GTSNPN and CDR2 SVGIG (reference sequence). Trimming stripped 2 bases from V and 6 bases from J, with 7 bases between. CDR3 amino acids: CAWSPRAGELFF. In DNA form, the CDR3 reads TGTGCCTGGAGTCCACGGGCCGGGGAGCTGTTTTTT.

The chain carries TRBV19 and TRBJ1-6; D unresolved. V was cut by 4 bases and J by 9 bases, with 13 bases left in between. The germline V gene encodes CDR1 LNHDA and CDR2 SQIVND (reference sequence). This CDR3 comprises 14 residues. CDR3 coding DNA: TGTGCCAGTAGTACCCTTACACCTAGTTCACCCCTCCACTTT. It specifies CASSTLTPSSPLHF. The full variable domain, in which reference TRBV19 and TRBJ1-6 provide the parts outside the CDR3, is DGGITQSPKYLFRKEGQNVTLSCEQNLNHDAMYWYRQDPGQGLRLIYYSQIVNDFQKGDIAEGYSVSREKKESFPLTVTSAQKNPTAFYLCASSTLTPSSPLHFGNGTRLTVT.

The V call is TRBV6-1, the J call TRBJ1-2; D gene ambiguous. V dropped 2 bases and J dropped 6 bases, with 10 bases sitting between them. This CDR3 contains 13 residues. The germline CDR1 and CDR2 sequences are MNHNS and SASEGT. CDR3 amino acids: CASSEIGQDGYTF. The CDR3 DNA reads as TGTGCCAGCAGTGAAATAGGCCAGGATGGCTACACCTTC.

The CDR3 loop is CASSVGQGVGGYTF. The CDR3 region has the DNA TGTGCCAGCAGCGTAGGACAGGGGGTCGGAGGCTACACCTTC. J is TRBJ1-2 and V is TRBV9, with 9 bases fitting TRBD1. The V segment lost 0 bases and the J segment 8 bases; nucleotides outside the gene matches: 5. The CDR3 consists of 14 residues. Looked up from germline, CDR1 is SGDLS and CDR2 is YYNGEE. Full variable domain (missing parts from reference TRBV9 and TRBJ1-2): DSGVTQTPKHLITATGQRVTLRCSPRSGDLSVYWYQQSLDQGLQFLIQYYNGEERAKGNILERFSAQQFPDLHSELNLSSLELGDSALYFCASSVGQGVGGYTFGSGTRLTVV.

The chain joins TRBV10-3 to TRBJ1-2, with a tentative D call TRBD1 (6 bases). Between the trimmed V and J ends, which lost 6 bases and 2 bases, there was a span of 13 bases. The CDR3 length is 14 residues. CDR1 and CDR2 (germline): ENHRY, SYGVKD. The CDR3 sequence: CAISPGQLNYGYTF. In nucleotides, the CDR3 is TGTGCCATCAGCCCCGGACAGTTGAACTATGGCTACACCTTC.

In DNA, the CDR3 is TGTGCCAGCAGCCGGGACAGGGTCCACGAGCAGTACTTC. As protein: CASSRDRVHEQYF. V gene TRBV3-1 (or the pseudogene TRBV3-2) combines with J gene TRBJ2-7; 9 nucleotides agree with TRBD1. The CDR3 is 13 amino acids. The V and J ends lost 4 bases and 5 bases, in that order; junction bases with no gene match: 3. Germline V gene data show CDR1 as LGHDT and CDR2 as YNNKEL (reference sequence).

The chain is built from TRBV2 and TRBJ2-5, with D perhaps being TRBD1 or TRBD2 (6 bases each). This CDR3 comprises 14 residues. Germline V CDR1 and CDR2: SNHLY, FYNNEI. V gave up 7 bases and J gave up 4 bases, with 16 bases separating them. Here the CDR3 reads CASIPLRGAETQYF. Written as DNA, the CDR3 is TGTGCCAGCATACCACTTAGGGGGGCAGAGACCCAGTACTTC.

The chain uses TRBV27 and TRBJ1-5; D might be TRBD1 (6 bases). Trimming left V 5 bases short and J 4 bases short, with 18 bases between. Germline CDR1 is MNHEY and CDR2 is SMNVEV (reference sequence). The CDR3 is 16 amino acids. CDR3: CASSPARTDRNQPQHF. The DNA of the CDR3 is TGTGCCAGCAGTCCAGCCCGGACAGATCGGAATCAGCCCCAGCATTTT.

V and J are TRBV11-2 and TRBJ2-5, with D perhaps given as TRBD1 or TRBD2 (5 bases each). Deletions cut 0 bases from V and 7 bases from J, with 9 bases between. Per germline, CDR1 SGHAT and CDR2 FQNNGV. The CDR3 contains 13 residues. The CDR3 loop is CASSLDRAGTQYF. In DNA form, the CDR3 reads TGTGCCAGCAGCTTAGACAGGGCGGGGACCCAGTACTTC.

This clone was seen only a few times. This sequence joins TRBV6-2 or TRBV6-3 and TRBJ2-3, with 8 bases matching TRBD2. The germline V gene encodes CDR1 MNHEY and CDR2 SVGEGT. The CDR3 runs to 15 residues. Germline trimming cut 2 bases from V and 4 bases from J; bases unmatched to any gene: 5. CDR3 DNA: TGTGCCAGCAGTTACCGGGGACTAGAGGCAGATACGCAGTATTTT. Protein sequence: CASSYRGLEADTQYF.

The chain combines TRBV9 with TRBJ2-3; TRBD2 matches at 10 bases. The CDR3 has 18 amino acids. Germline V lookup: CDR1 SGDLS, CDR2 YYNGEE. The V and J ends lost 0 bases and 3 bases, in that order; junction bases with no gene match: 10. CDR3 sequence: CASSVGEGGSGRTDTQYF. The CDR3 coding sequence is TGTGCCAGCAGCGTAGGAGAGGGGGGTAGCGGGAGGACAGATACGCAGTATTTT.

J is TRBJ2-7 and V is TRBV28; 7 nucleotides match TRBD1. Trimming cost V 5 bases and J 2 bases; bases outside gene matches: 6. The CDR3 length is 14 residues. The V gene's germline CDR1 is MDHEN and CDR2 SYDVKM. CDR3 bases: TGTGCCAGCAGTGAGACAGGGCGAACCTACGAGCAGTACTTC. Protein: CASSETGRTYEQYF.

The chain joins TRBV4-3 to TRBJ2-3, with D possibly called TRBD1 or TRBD2 (5 bases each). CDR3 length: 13 residues. Trimming removed 2 bases from V and 4 bases from J, with 7 bases in between. CDR1 LGHNA and CDR2 YSLEER come from the germline V gene. The CDR3 sequence is CASSQQGADTQYF. The CDR3 nucleotides read TGCGCCAGCAGCCAACAGGGAGCAGATACGCAGTATTTT.

The rearrangement links TRBV24-1 to TRBJ1-3; D not resolved. Deletions cut 4 bases from V and 4 bases from J, with 13 bases between. Germline values: CDR1 KGHDR, CDR2 SFDVKD. The CDR3 is 15 residues long. The CDR3 nucleotides are TGTGCCACCAGTGAGACGGGTTTCTCCGGAAACACCATATATTTT. Translation: CATSETGFSGNTIYF.

This clone was counted once. V is TRBV7-2 and J is TRBJ1-1; D is possibly TRBD1 (6 bases). CDR1 and CDR2 from the germline V gene are SGHTA and FQGNSA. V lost 2 bases and J lost 3, with 13 bases in between. The CDR3 extends over 15 amino acids. The CDR3 bases are TGTGCCAGCAGCTTATCTCAGGGGTTCTACACTGAAGCTTTCTTT. As protein: CASSLSQGFYTEAFF.

This clone turned up a few times. The junction differs from germline at one of its ends, possibly a read error. This chain joins TRBV7-7 and TRBJ1-6, with 8 bases that match TRBD1. This CDR3 is 15 amino acids long. Germline CDR1 SSHAT, CDR2 FNYEAQ (reference sequence). The CDR3 loop is CASSLADRADSPLHF. For the CDR3, the DNA is TGTGCTAGCAGCTTAGCGGACAGGGCGGATTCACCCCTCCACTTT.

The genes are TRBV20-1 and TRBJ1-2; D is undetermined. The V end was cut by 5 bases, the J end by 7 bases, with 11 bases between. The CDR3 runs to 11 residues. The V gene's germline CDR1 is DFQATT and CDR2 SNEGSKA (reference sequence). The CDR3 loop reads CSAARLAGYTF. As DNA, the CDR3 is TGCAGTGCTGCAAGACTAGCTGGCTACACCTTC.

This chain joins TRBV7-9 and TRBJ1-5; D is unclear. The CDR3 contains 13 residues. CDR1 SEHNR and CDR2 FQNEAQ come from the germline V gene (reference sequence). Trimming stripped 1 base from V and 4 bases from J, with 5 bases between. CDR3 DNA sequence: TGTGCCAGCAGCTTAGTGGGTAATCAGCCCCAGCATTTT. Its protein is CASSLVGNQPQHF. The whole variable domain, remainder taken from reference TRBV7-9 and TRBJ1-5, is DTGVSQNPRHKITKRGQNVTFRCDPISEHNRLYWYRQTLGQGPEFLTYFQNEAQLEKSRLLSDRFSAERPKGSFSTLEIQRTEQGDSAMYLCASSLVGNQPQHFGDGTRLSIL.

For this clone: One end of the junction fails to match germline, which may point to a read error. Distinct nucleotide sequences in the sample also encode this CDR3. The chain has TRBV25-1 and TRBJ1-1; tentatively, D is TRBD1 (5 bases). Per germline, CDR1 MGHDK and CDR2 SYGVNS. This CDR3 contains 14 residues. The CDR3 nucleotides are TGTGCCAGCAGCCCGGCGGGGGTTCGGACTGAAGCCTTCTTT. This codes for CASSPAGVRTEAFF. The full variable domain, its missing parts supplied by reference TRBV25-1 and TRBJ1-1, is EADIYQTPRYLVIGTGKKITLECSQTMGHDKMYWYQQDPGMELHLIHYSYGVNSTEKGDLSSESTVSRIRTEHFPLTLESARPSHTSQYLCASSPAGVRTEAFFGQGTRLTVV.

V is TRBV7-8 and J is TRBJ2-1; tentatively, D is TRBD1 or TRBD2 (6 bases each). Trimming took 6 bases from V and 10 from J, leaving 25 bases between them. CDR3 size: 16 residues. Germline-derived CDR1 and CDR2 are SGHVS and FQNEAQ. DNA of the CDR3: TGTGCCAGCAGATCGAAGGGGGGCCATCTCATCGAGGAGCAGTTCTTC. Residues: CASRSKGGHLIEEQFF.

Comment on this clone: One end of the junction fails to match germline, which may point to a read error. Other DNA sequences in the sample encode the same CDR3. J is TRBJ1-3 and V is TRBV19; D unresolved. The CDR3 totals 15 residues. Germline V gives CDR1 LNHDA, CDR2 SQIVND (reference sequence). The CDR3 spells CASSIAGFSGNTIYF. The CDR3 DNA reads as TGCGCCAGTAGTATAGCAGGTTTCTCTGGAAACACCATATATTTT.

This clone has only a few counts. DNA of the CDR3: TGCGCCAGCAGCCAAGATTTCGGCTCTGGGGCCAACGTCCTGACTTTC. Residues: CASSQDFGSGANVLTF. The J gene is TRBJ2-6, the V gene TRBV4-3; no clear D gene. The CDR3 consists of 16 residues. The germline CDR1 and CDR2 sequences are LGHNA and YSLEER. Trimming removed 0 bases from V and 0 bases from J, with 6 bases in between.

This clone is a singleton in its sample. The V and J genes are TRBV7-2 and TRBJ1-1, with 9 bases matching TRBD1. This CDR3 has 14 residues. Germline V CDR1 and CDR2: SGHTA, FQGNSA. Trimming took 5 bases from V and 2 from J; bases not matched to a gene: 3. The CDR3 bases are TGTGCCAGCAGCACACAGGGGGCTAACACTGAAGCTTTCTTT. It is translated as CASSTQGANTEAFF.

This sequence joins TRBV7-2 and TRBJ1-1; 7 bases fit TRBD1. The germline V gene encodes CDR1 SGHTA and CDR2 FQGNSA. CDR3 length: 14 amino acids. J gave up 0 bases and V 6 bases, and 4 bases lay outside the gene matches. The CDR3 DNA reads as TGTGCCAGCAGAGGGGACAGATTGAACACTGAAGCTTTCTTT. It encodes CASRGDRLNTEAFF.

The rearrangement uses TRBV12-3 or TRBV12-4 and TRBJ1-2, with 10 bases fitting TRBD1. This CDR3 spans 13 amino acids. Trimming at V came to 6 bases and at J to 5 bases, leaving 3 bases not matched to a gene. Here the CDR3 DNA reads TGTGCCAGCAGCCCGGACAGGGGGTATGGCTACACCTTC. Amino acids: CASSPDRGYGYTF.

CDR3 in amino acids: CASSQDWPGQFF. In DNA form, the CDR3 reads TGTGCCAGCAGCCAGGACTGGCCCGGGCAGTTCTTC. The chain joins TRBV12-3 or TRBV12-4 to TRBJ2-1, with D tentatively TRBD2 (5 bases). The CDR3 spans 12 residues. V was trimmed by 6 bases and J by 12 bases, leaving 15 bases between them.